These 23 T cell receptor beta chains originate from one sample sequenced in a study of T cells in Graves' hyperthyroidism and ophthalmopathy. Amplified TCR beta CDR3 regions derived from RNA transcripts. HTBI primers were used for first-round RT-PCR of the TCR CDR3. One entry per CDR3 protein results from TCRdb running MiXCR on the multiplex PCR reads. The sample lists some 770,000 distinct CDR3 sequences; 16% were seen once. The sample comprised blood. The receptors derive from a man between 18 and 35 years old with Graves' hyperthyroidism.

Of note for this clonotype: A read error may explain this, as a much larger clone is one base away. The chain carries TRBV2 and TRBJ1-5, with 7 bases fitting TRBD1. CDR3 length: 11 residues. V was pared by 7 bases and J by 11 bases, with 5 bases of the junction left unmatched. Germline V gene data show CDR1 as SNHLY and CDR2 as FYNNEI. In DNA form, the CDR3 reads TGTGCCAGCAATCTCGACAGGGCCCAGCATTTT. Amino acid sequence: CASNLDRAQHF. Full variable domain (rest looked up from reference TRBV2 and TRBJ1-5): EPEVTQTPSHQVTQMGQEVILRCVPISNHLYFYWYRQILGQKVEFLVSFYNNEISEKSEIFDDQFSVERPDGSNFTLKIRSTKLEDSAMYFCASNLDRAQHFGDGTRLSIL.

This clonotype has just a few counts. The chain is built from TRBV5-1 and TRBJ1-1; D is possibly TRBD1 (5 bases). Germline CDR1 SGHRS, CDR2 YFSETQ. The CDR3 runs to 14 residues. V was trimmed by 2 bases and J by 6 bases, leaving 14 bases between them. The CDR3 is CASSFFDRSSEAFF. The CDR3 bases are TGCGCCAGCAGCTTTTTCGACAGAAGCTCTGAAGCTTTCTTT.

V gene TRBV4-1 combines with J gene TRBJ1-1; D is undetermined. The CDR3 spans 15 residues. From germline, CDR1 is MGHRA and CDR2 YSYEKL. V lost 4 bases, J lost 7 bases, and 19 bases lay in between. CDR3 bases: TGCGCCAGCAGCCGGATCCCCCAAGGGAAAGGTGAAGCTTTCTTT. This sequence encodes CASSRIPQGKGEAFF.

This clonotype was seen repeatedly, ten times or more. The rearrangement uses TRBV7-3 and TRBJ2-2; D might be TRBD1 or TRBD2, each matching 6 bases. The CDR3 contains 15 residues. V was clipped by 4 bases and J by 7 bases, with 16 bases between them. Germline CDR1 reads SGHTA; CDR2 reads FQGTGA. In DNA form, the CDR3 reads TGTGCCAGCAGCTCGGTGACGGGGGCCGGCGGGGAGCTGTTTTTT. Its protein product is CASSSVTGAGGELFF. Full variable domain (remainder filled in from reference TRBV7-3 and TRBJ2-2): GAGVSQTPSNKVTEKGKYVELRCDPISGHTALYWYRQSLGQGPEFLIYFQGTGAADDSGLPNDRFFAVRPEGSVSTLKIQRTERGDSAVYLCASSSVTGAGGELFFGEGSRLTVL.

This clonotype was seen many times. The genes are TRBV28 and TRBJ2-5; 7 nucleotides line up with TRBD1. CDR1 is MDHEN, CDR2 SYDVKM, per germline. The CDR3 extends over 16 amino acids. V was pared by 1 base and J by 2 bases, with 7 bases of the junction left unmatched. CDR3 in amino acids: CASSLSGTVHQETQYF. The DNA for the CDR3 is TGTGCCAGCAGTTTATCCGGGACAGTTCATCAAGAGACCCAGTACTTC.

This clonotype occurred a few times. This chain connects TRBV6-5 to TRBJ2-5; D is ambiguous. The germline CDR1 and CDR2 sequences are MNHEY and SVGAGI. V gave up 0 bases and J gave up 4 bases, with 12 bases separating them. The CDR3 length is 15 residues. For the CDR3, the DNA is TGTGCCAGCAGTTACTCGCAGCGACTGACAGAGACCCAGTACTTC. Its protein product is CASSYSQRLTETQYF.

This rearrangement joins TRBV5-1 to TRBJ1-2, with a weak D call TRBD1 (5 bases). This CDR3 region has 14 residues. The germline gives CDR1 SGHRS, CDR2 YFSETQ. The germline V and J ends were trimmed by 0 bases and 3 bases, with 9 bases remaining between them. The CDR3 DNA reads as TGCGCCAGCAGCTTGGTTGACAGATACTATGGCTACACCTTC. It specifies CASSLVDRYYGYTF.

This clonotype was seen repeatedly, ten times or more. The CDR3 DNA reads TGTGCCAGCAGTTGGGGAGGGGGCAACGAGCAGTACTTC. It translates to CASSWGGGNEQYF. The genes are TRBV12-3 or TRBV12-4 and TRBJ2-7; TRBD1 or TRBD2 may be the D gene (7 bases each). The CDR3 is 13 residues long. V lost 4 bases, J lost 5 bases, and 12 bases lay in between.

At least ten counts were recorded for this clonotype. The genes are TRBV6-2 or TRBV6-3 and TRBJ2-6, with TRBD1 identical over 8 bases. CDR1 MNHEY and CDR2 SVGEGT come from the germline V gene. The V and J ends lost 6 bases and 1 base, in that order; junction bases with no gene match: 8. The CDR3 length is 17 residues. CDR3 nucleotide sequence: TGTGCCAGCAGGCGATCAGGGGGCCCGTCTGGGGCCAACGTCCTGACTTTC. This gives the protein CASRRSGGPSGANVLTF.

This clonotype was recorded at least ten times. V gene TRBV18 combines with J gene TRBJ1-6; 7 bases line up with TRBD1. The CDR3 is 14 residues long. Trimming took 4 bases from V and 8 from J; bases not matched to a gene: 5. Looked up from germline, CDR1 is KGHSH and CDR2 is LQKENI. CDR3 in amino acids: CASSQAGGDSPLHF. The CDR3 DNA follows: TGTGCCAGCTCACAAGCAGGGGGTGATTCACCCCTCCACTTT.

This clonotype was seen ten or more times. This sequence joins TRBV28 and TRBJ2-5; unclear D gene. The CDR3 spans 13 residues. V was pared by 4 bases and J by 5 bases, with 11 bases between. The germline V gene has CDR1 MDHEN and CDR2 SYDVKM. The CDR3 is CASSSQAAETQYF. In DNA form, the CDR3 reads TGTGCCAGCAGTTCTCAGGCAGCGGAGACCCAGTACTTC.

V usage is TRBV7-2 and J usage is TRBJ2-2; D is perhaps TRBD1 or TRBD2 (5 bases each). CDR1 is SGHTA and CDR2 is FQGNSA in the germline V gene. This CDR3 has 17 amino acids. The V and J ends lost 1 base and 5 bases respectively, with 17 bases between them. In DNA, the CDR3 is TGTGCCAGCAGCTTAGTAGGCCGTCAGGGAGATACCGGGGAGCTGTTTTTT. It specifies CASSLVGRQGDTGELFF.

The chain combines TRBV20-1 with TRBJ2-2; D unclear. V lost 4 bases and J 4 bases, leaving 10 bases between the germline ends. Per germline, CDR1 DFQATT and CDR2 SNEGSKA (reference sequence). This CDR3 is 13 amino acids long. DNA for the CDR3: TGCAGTGCTACGCCCTCGAGCACCGGGGAGCTGTTTTTT. Translating it yields CSATPSSTGELFF.

This clonotype turned up a few times. V usage is TRBV29-1 and J usage is TRBJ2-1, with 10 bases fitting TRBD2. V trimming: 7 bases; J trimming: 3 bases; junction bases outside the gene matches: 12. The germline V gene encodes CDR1 SQVTM and CDR2 ANQGSEA. The CDR3 contains 16 residues. The CDR3 here is CSALPETSGFYNEQFF. CDR3 bases: TGCAGCGCCCTCCCCGAGACTAGCGGGTTCTACAATGAGCAGTTCTTC.

The V and J genes are TRBV28 and TRBJ2-7, with unresolved D. CDR1 is MDHEN, CDR2 SYDVKM, per germline. CDR3 size: 14 residues. The V end was cut by 5 bases, the J end by 4 bases, with 15 bases between. CDR3 nucleotide sequence: TGTGCCAGCAGTCTTCGGTCCTCCGGGTACGAGCAGTACTTC. Its translation: CASSLRSSGYEQYF.

In regard to this clonotype: This may be a read error: a much more frequent sequence differs by one nucleotide. The chain uses TRBV7-9 and TRBJ2-7, with D tentatively TRBD1 or TRBD2 (6 bases each). V was trimmed by 1 base and J by 6 bases, leaving 16 bases between them. Germline V gene data show CDR1 as SEHNR and CDR2 as FQNEAQ (reference sequence). This CDR3 is built from 15 residues. The CDR3 spells CASSLVGPGAREQYF. The CDR3 bases are TGTGCCAGCAGCTTAGTAGGTCCGGGGGCGCGCGAGCAGTACTTC.

This clonotype was seen at least ten times. V gene TRBV28 combines with J gene TRBJ2-3; D unresolved. This CDR3 spans 14 amino acids. The V gene lost 1 base and the J gene lost 4 bases, with 9 bases spanning the gap. Germline lookup yields CDR1 MDHEN and CDR2 SYDVKM. CDR3 DNA sequence: TGTGCCAGCAGTTTATCCGCTTTGTCAGATACGCAGTATTTT. Protein: CASSLSALSDTQYF.

This clonotype occurred many times. This chain connects TRBV28 to TRBJ2-3; a possible D gene is TRBD1 (5 bases). Germline V lookup: CDR1 MDHEN, CDR2 SYDVKM. V was trimmed by 6 bases and J by 2 bases, leaving 12 bases between them. The CDR3 loop spans 14 amino acids. The CDR3 region is CASSQGVYTDTQYF. The CDR3, as DNA: TGTGCCAGCAGCCAAGGGGTTTACACAGATACGCAGTATTTT.

The CDR3 region has the DNA TGCAGTGCTCAGTCCCACTTACCGAACACCGGGGAGCTGTTTTTT. It specifies CSAQSHLPNTGELFF. The V call is TRBV20-1, the J call TRBJ2-2; no definite D call. The CDR3 extends over 15 amino acids. The V gene lost 5 bases and the J gene lost 0 bases, with 13 bases spanning the gap. Per germline, CDR1 DFQATT and CDR2 SNEGSKA (reference sequence).

The V gene is TRBV12-3 or TRBV12-4, the J gene TRBJ1-3; D possibly corresponds to TRBD1 (6 bases). V lost 1 base, J lost 0 bases, and 13 bases lay in between. The CDR3 has 17 amino acids. The CDR3 sequence is CASSLGDILTSGNTIYF. In DNA form, the CDR3 reads TGTGCCAGCAGTTTAGGGGACATCCTTACCTCTGGAAACACCATATATTTT.

At least ten counts were recorded for this clonotype. CDR3: CASGGGQRSYEQYF. CDR3 in DNA: TGTGCCAGTGGGGGGGGGCAAAGGTCTTACGAGCAGTACTTC. The chain employs TRBV6-1 and TRBJ2-7; TRBD2 is a possible D gene (7 bases). Trimming cost V 9 bases and J 4 bases, with 19 bases left between them. The germline V gene has CDR1 MNHNS and CDR2 SASEGT. The CDR3 is made up of 14 amino acids.

This clonotype came up once. No conserved phenylalanine or tryptophan ends this CDR3, so it is likely a read error. CDR3: CASSLRGSGSGHEQYL. The CDR3 nucleotides are TGTGCCAGCAGTTTACGAGGTAGCGGGAGTGGCCACGAGCAGTACCTC. The chain uses TRBV27 and TRBJ2-7; 9 bases agree with TRBD2. J gave up 5 bases and V 2 bases, and 10 bases lay outside the gene matches. The CDR3 loop spans 16 amino acids. Germline lookup yields CDR1 MNHEY and CDR2 SMNVEV (reference sequence).

The CDR3 region is CASSSISGSYSYEQYF. The CDR3 region has the DNA TGTGCCAGCAGCTCAATTAGCGGGAGTTACTCCTACGAGCAGTACTTC. The V call is TRBV7-9, the J call TRBJ2-7, with 9 bases lining up with TRBD2. This CDR3 region has 16 residues. CDR1 is SEHNR, CDR2 FQNEAQ, per germline (reference sequence). Trimming removed 4 bases from V and 0 bases from J; junction bases left unmatched: 7.